This is a list of T cell receptor beta chains from one sample in a study of cytomegalovirus exposure and HLA in healthy donors. Assay used: immunoSEQ multiplex PCR; TCRdb lists only in-frame clones, some missing. The sample lists 150,000 to 200,000 clones, roughly 77% seen once, with approximately 4.6% in the top ten. The source material was PBMCs. The receptors were sampled from a man between 18 and 29 years old in good health and CMV-seropositive. The CDR3 runs from the conserved cysteine through the conserved F or W. Each record gives: J gene, V gene, CDR3 protein.

J: TRBJ1-6
V: TRBV5-1
CDR3: CASKDDRGGQSLHF

J: TRBJ1-2
V: TRBV28
CDR3: CASNRENLNYGYTF

J: TRBJ1-2
V: TRBV6-5
CDR3: CASSYGGDYGYTF

J: TRBJ2-1
V: TRBV5-1
CDR3: CASSFPGDEQFF

J: TRBJ1-6
V: TRBV10-3
CDR3: CAIRRDRVGNSPLHF

J: TRBJ2-3
V: TRBV7-9
CDR3: CASTAVGGRYTDTQYF

J: TRBJ1-1
V: TRBV6-1
CDR3: CASSEIGQGGQAFF

J: TRBJ2-2
V: TRBV5-1
CDR3: CASSLVGLALDTGELFF

J: TRBJ1-1
V: TRBV7-2
CDR3: CASSTVQGTEAFF

J: TRBJ2-1
V: TRBV30
CDR3: CAWSGVGGRFYNEQFF

J: TRBJ1-1
V: TRBV4-1
CDR3: CASSQVLRGRKTEAFF

J: TRBJ1-2
V: TRBV9
CDR3: CASSVGLGELYGYTF

J: TRBJ1-2
V: TRBV19
CDR3: CASSIQGPNYGYTF

J: TRBJ1-5
V: TRBV28
CDR3: CASAGQISNQPQHF

J: TRBJ1-4
V: TRBV5-1
CDR3: CASSPSVQGTNEKLFF

J: TRBJ2-3
V: TRBV18
CDR3: CASSPRGDTQYF

J: TRBJ1-3
V: TRBV10-3
CDR3: CAISLRDRALFYPGNTIYF

J: TRBJ2-3
V: TRBV27
CDR3: CASSLGTSDYTDTQYF

J: TRBJ2-3
V: TRBV29-1
CDR3: CSVAFSGSGTDTQYF

J: TRBJ1-5
V: TRBV7-8
CDR3: CASSLAGDNQPQHF

J: TRBJ2-1
V: TRBV7-3
CDR3: CASSLRQGAGEQFF

J: TRBJ2-1
V: TRBV4-1
CDR3: CASSHGGSYNEQFF

J: TRBJ2-3
V: TRBV7-9
CDR3: CASSQEAGEDTQYF

J: TRBJ2-4
V: TRBV29-1
CDR3: CSVGAAGSKNIQYF

J: TRBJ1-4
V: TRBV2
CDR3: CASRADRGNEKLFF

J: TRBJ2-5
V: TRBV11-2
CDR3: CASSFGRGLAGSYQETQYF

J: TRBJ1-1
V: TRBV30
CDR3: CAWSGGGSTEAFF